One and the same sample provided the 9 T cell receptor beta chains below, sequenced in a study of response to subunit inactivated influenza vaccine. TCRdb ran MiXCR on the RT-PCR reads and lists one entry per CDR3 protein. The sample lists hundreds of thousands of distinct CDR3 sequences; around 13% were seen once. Sequencing was performed on PBMCs from blood, taken less than 15 days before vaccination. The receptors were gathered from a man aged 50 to 59 who received an inactivated influenza vaccine.

This clonotype was seen more than once but under ten times. The chain couples TRBV30 to TRBJ2-3; tentative D call: TRBD1 (6 bases). This CDR3 region has 13 residues. V lost 8 bases and J lost 1, with 13 bases in between. Germline-derived CDR1 and CDR2 are GTSNPN and SVGIG (reference sequence). Written as DNA, the CDR3 is TGTGCCAGGGGGAACGTGGGCACAGATACGCAGTATTTT. It specifies CARGNVGTDTQYF.

V gene TRBV5-1 combines with J gene TRBJ1-1, with D perhaps TRBD1 (5 bases). This CDR3 has 16 residues. Trimming took off 3 bases at V and 4 bases at J, with 19 bases between the two ends. The V gene's germline CDR1 is SGHRS and CDR2 YFSETQ. The CDR3 DNA reads TGCGCCAGCAGCTCGGAGACAGTCTCGCTGGGCACTGAAGCTTTCTTT. It is translated as CASSSETVSLGTEAFF.

This chain joins TRBV25-1 and TRBJ2-1; 7 positions match TRBD2. The CDR3 runs 13 residues. With 8 bases clipped from V and 5 bases from J, the junction kept 6 bases outside the gene matches. The germline gives CDR1 MGHDK, CDR2 SYGVNS. Written as DNA, the CDR3 is TGTGCCAGCGTAGCGGGTCCTCACAATGAGCAGTTCTTC. Protein: CASVAGPHNEQFF.

This clonotype was seen more than once but under ten times. The chain employs TRBV4-1 and TRBJ1-1; 7 bases map to TRBD1. CDR3 length equals 15 residues. Germline V CDR1 and CDR2: MGHRA, YSYEKL. Germline trimming cut 3 bases from V and 1 base from J; bases unmatched to any gene: 5. The CDR3 DNA follows: TGCGCCAGCAGCCAGACCGGGACAGCGAACACTGAAGCTTTCTTT. As protein: CASSQTGTANTEAFF.

This clonotype appeared a few times. V usage is TRBV2 and J usage is TRBJ2-7; D remains unclear. The CDR3 consists of 14 residues. Germline lookup yields CDR1 SNHLY and CDR2 FYNNEI. Trimming stripped 2 bases from V and 0 bases from J, with 8 bases between. For the CDR3, the DNA is TGTGCCAGCAGTGAAAGCCGGAACTCCTACGAGCAGTACTTC. Translating gives CASSESRNSYEQYF.

This clonotype was observed a handful of times. The chain employs TRBV7-8 and TRBJ2-3, with TRBD2 matching 7 bases. This CDR3 is 14 amino acids long. From germline, CDR1 is SGHVS and CDR2 FQNEAQ. Trimming removed 4 bases from V and 4 bases from J; junction bases left unmatched: 5. This chain's CDR3 is CASSSPSGADTQYF. DNA of the CDR3: TGTGCCAGCAGCTCACCTAGCGGCGCAGATACGCAGTATTTT.

This clonotype has a count of ten or more. V is TRBV28 and J is TRBJ2-2, with D perhaps matching TRBD1 (5 bases). Trimming left V 5 bases short and J 1 base short, with 8 bases between. Germline assignment: CDR1 MDHEN and CDR2 SYDVKM. This CDR3 has 14 amino acids. CDR3 sequence reads: CASSTGLNTGELFF. The CDR3 DNA reads as TGTGCCAGCAGTACAGGCTTGAACACCGGGGAGCTGTTTTTT.

The chain links TRBV14 to TRBJ2-2, with TRBD1 matching 8 bases. The CDR3 totals 15 residues. The trim removed 5 bases at V and 7 bases at J, leaving 9 bases unmatched. CDR1 is SGHDN and CDR2 is FVKESK in the germline V gene. CDR3 amino acids: CASSVRRGQGGELFF. The CDR3 bases are TGTGCCAGCAGCGTCCGCAGGGGGCAAGGCGGGGAGCTGTTTTTT.

The table lists this clonotype with a few counts. This chain uses TRBV28 with TRBJ2-3; tentative D call: TRBD2 (6 bases). This CDR3 is built from 17 residues. V was pared by 5 bases and J by 4 bases, with 22 bases between. In germline, CDR1 is MDHEN, CDR2 SYDVKM. CDR3 nucleotide sequence: TGTGCCAGCAGTACATACCGGGACTCGGCGGGCCCAGATACGCAGTATTTT. Its translation: CASSTYRDSAGPDTQYF.